These 5 T cell receptor beta chains came from one sample sequenced in a study of T cells after posttransplantation cyclophosphamide. The table came from immunoSEQ multiplex PCR; TCRdb's copy has only in-frame clones and leaves some out. The table lists around 16,000 clones, 84% of them singletons. Control samples came 1 year after myeloablative marrow transplants with methotrexate plus calcineurin inhibitor. The material was PBMCs, obtained 350 to 400 days after allogeneic stem cell transplant with calcineurin inhibitor and methotrexate. These receptors came from a young adult male patient who received an allogeneic stem cell transplant from a related donor, was CMV-positive, and had no GVHD. Some T cells may be graft donor cells.

The chain combines TRBV9 with TRBJ2-1; TRBD2 aligns across 11 bases. CDR3 length: 15 amino acids. Germline values: CDR1 SGDLS, CDR2 YYNGEE. The V and J ends lost 4 bases and 9 bases, in that order; junction bases with no gene match: 9. The CDR3 DNA follows: TGTGCCAGCAGCTCGAGACTAGCGGGAAACAGTGAGCAGTTCTTC. Translating gives CASSSRLAGNSEQFF.

Notes on this clone: The junction differs from germline at one of its ends, possibly a read error. The J gene is TRBJ2-1, the V gene TRBV4-3; TRBD2 matches at 10 bases. The CDR3 is made up of 16 amino acids. Germline CDR1 reads LGHNA; CDR2 reads YSLEER. This CDR3 is CASSQAGTSAYSEQFF. The CDR3, as DNA: TGCGCCAGCAGCCAAGCTGGGACTAGCGCGTACAGTGAGCAGTTCTTC.

J is TRBJ2-7 and V is TRBV9, with 11 bases aligning to TRBD2. CDR1 and CDR2 from the germline V gene are SGDLS and YYNGEE. V gave up 4 bases and J gave up 2 bases; unmatched junction bases: 5. The CDR3 spans 15 residues. The CDR3: CASSRTSGLTYEQYF. DNA of the CDR3: TGTGCCAGCAGCCGGACTAGCGGGCTTACCTACGAGCAGTACTTC.

The genes are TRBV27 and TRBJ2-5; D possibly corresponds to TRBD1 (5 bases). The DNA end favors TRBJ2-7, so the J call may be wrong. The germline V gene has CDR1 MNHEY and CDR2 SMNVEV (reference sequence). CDR3 length equals 12 residues. The CDR3 nucleotides are TGTGCCAGCAGTTCAGGGCGTTACGAGCAGTACTTC. Its translation: CASSSGRYEQYF.

The chain carries TRBV15 and TRBJ2-1; 8 positions match TRBD2. Germline CDR1 and CDR2: LNHNV and YYDKDF (reference sequence). Trimming cost V 6 bases and J 9 bases; bases outside gene matches: 13. The CDR3 runs to 15 residues. The CDR3 nucleotides are TGTGCCACCAGTGACAGCGGGAGTACGGCCAGTGAGCAGTTCTTC. This encodes CATSDSGSTASEQFF.